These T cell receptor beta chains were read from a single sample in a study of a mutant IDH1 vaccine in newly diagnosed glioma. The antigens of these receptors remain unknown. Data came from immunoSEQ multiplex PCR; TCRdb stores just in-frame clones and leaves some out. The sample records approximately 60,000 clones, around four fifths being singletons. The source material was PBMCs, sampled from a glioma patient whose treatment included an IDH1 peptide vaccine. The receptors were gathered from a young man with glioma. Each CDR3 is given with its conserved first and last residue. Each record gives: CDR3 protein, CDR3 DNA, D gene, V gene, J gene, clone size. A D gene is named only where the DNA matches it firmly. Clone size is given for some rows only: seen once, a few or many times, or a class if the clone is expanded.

CDR3: CASRTGTGSSYEQYF
DNA: TGTGCCAGCAGAACCGGGACCGGCTCCTCCTACGAGCAGTACTTC
D: .
V: TRBV5-4
J: TRBJ2-7
size: .

CDR3: CASSYERTGNTEAFF
DNA: TGTGCCAGCAGTTACGAAAGGACAGGGAACACTGAAGCTTTCTTT
D: TRBD1
V: TRBV6-6
J: TRBJ1-1
size: once

CDR3: CASRTGTGINEKLFF
DNA: TGTGCCAGCAGGACGGGGACAGGGATTAATGAAAAACTGTTTTTT
D: TRBD1
V: TRBV5-4
J: TRBJ1-4
size: .

CDR3: CASSLGSTGAIPDTEAFF
DNA: TGTGCCAGCAGCTTAGGTTCGACAGGGGCAATACCGGACACTGAAGCTTTCTTT
D: TRBD1
V: TRBV7-9
J: TRBJ1-1
size: .

CDR3: CASRPPGTGNTGELFF
DNA: TGTGCCAGCAGACCCCCCGGGACAGGGAACACCGGGGAGCTGTTTTTT
D: TRBD1
V: TRBV28
J: TRBJ2-2
size: .

CDR3: CASSLDRGQETQYF
DNA: TGCGCCAGCAGCTTGGACAGGGGGCAGGAGACCCAGTACTTC
D: TRBD1
V: TRBV5-1
J: TRBJ2-5
size: .

CDR3: CASSSDRFYEQYF
DNA: TGCGCCAGCAGCTCCGACAGGTTCTACGAGCAGTACTTC
D: .
V: TRBV5-1
J: TRBJ2-7
size: .

CDR3: CASSYSLQKSYEQYF
DNA: TGTGCCAGCAGTTACTCGCTGCAGAAGTCCTACGAGCAGTACTTC
D: .
V: TRBV6-5
J: TRBJ2-7
size: .

CDR3: CASSFAGAEQYF
DNA: TGCGCCAGCAGCTTTGCAGGGGCCGAGCAGTACTTC
D: .
V: TRBV5-1
J: TRBJ2-7
size: .

CDR3: CSVGWRSNSYEQYF
DNA: TGCAGCGTTGGGTGGCGGTCGAACTCCTACGAGCAGTACTTC
D: .
V: TRBV29-1
J: TRBJ2-7
size: .

CDR3: CAWSIAGALTYGYTF
DNA: TGTGCCTGGAGTATCGCAGGGGCCTTGACGTATGGCTACACCTTC
D: .
V: TRBV30
J: TRBJ1-2
size: .

CDR3: CASSSTGTSGGAITEQYF
DNA: TGTGCCAGCAGCTCCACCGGGACTAGCGGGGGGGCAATCACCGAGCAGTACTTC
D: TRBD2
V: TRBV5-4
J: TRBJ2-7
size: .

CDR3: CASSLGRGPLMNTEAFF
DNA: TGCGCCAGCAGCTTGGGTAGGGGGCCCCTGATGAACACTGAAGCTTTCTTT
D: TRBD1
V: TRBV5-1
J: TRBJ1-1
size: few

CDR3: CASSVSGSSGNTIYF
DNA: TGTGCCAGCAGCGTAAGTGGTAGCTCTGGAAACACCATATATTTT
D: .
V: TRBV9
J: TRBJ1-3
size: .

CDR3: CASSQITGAGNTIYF
DNA: TGTGCCAGCAGCCAGATAACAGGGGCTGGAAACACCATATATTTT
D: TRBD1
V: TRBV14
J: TRBJ1-3
size: .

CDR3: CASSQDGDRPISYEQYF
DNA: TGTGCCAGCAGCCAAGATGGGGACAGGCCTATTTCCTACGAGCAGTACTTC
D: TRBD1
V: TRBV4-2
J: TRBJ2-7
size: .

CDR3: CASSRYALGQGDGYTF
DNA: TGCGCCAGCAGTCGGTACGCTCTGGGACAGGGGGACGGCTACACCTTC
D: TRBD1
V: TRBV5-1
J: TRBJ1-2
size: once

CDR3: CASSLALNTEAFF
DNA: TGTGCCAGCAGCTTAGCACTGAACACTGAAGCTTTCTTT
D: .
V: TRBV11-2
J: TRBJ1-1
size: once

CDR3: CASSFLTPGGETQYF
DNA: TGTGCCAGCAGTTTTTTAACACCGGGGGGAGAGACCCAGTACTTC
D: TRBD2
V: TRBV28
J: TRBJ2-5
size: .